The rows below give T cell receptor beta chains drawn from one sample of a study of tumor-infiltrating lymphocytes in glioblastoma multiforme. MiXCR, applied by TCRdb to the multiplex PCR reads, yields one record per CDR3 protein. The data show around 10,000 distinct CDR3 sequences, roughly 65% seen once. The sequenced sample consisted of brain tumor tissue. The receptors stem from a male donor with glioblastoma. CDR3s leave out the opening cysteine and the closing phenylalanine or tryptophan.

CDR3 protein: ASLGRGNEQF; V gene: TRBV11-2; J gene: TRBJ2-1
CDR3 protein: ASEPGQGLQPQH; V gene: TRBV6-6; J gene: TRBJ1-5
CDR3 protein: ASSLRLFQETQY; V gene: TRBV11-2; J gene: TRBJ2-5
CDR3 protein: AISGSYADPQY; V gene: TRBV10-3; J gene: TRBJ2-3
CDR3 protein: ASSPSGNQPQH; V gene: TRBV5-1; J gene: TRBJ1-5
CDR3 protein: ASSRTGIDGHT; V gene: TRBV12-3/TRBV12-4; J gene: TRBJ1-2
CDR3 protein: ACQRVNAGELF; V gene: TRBV12-3/TRBV12-4; J gene: TRBJ2-2
CDR3 protein: ASSSRGESEQF; V gene: TRBV11-3; J gene: TRBJ2-1
CDR3 protein: SAREFGGETQY; V gene: TRBV20-1; J gene: TRBJ2-5
CDR3 protein: ANSQDMGF; V gene: TRBV4-1; J gene: TRBJ1-1
CDR3 protein: ASQLGRADCEQY; V gene: TRBV7-8; J gene: TRBJ2-7